The 24 T cell receptor beta chains below come from one sample, sequenced in a study of shared clonotypes between healthy human individuals (dated by TCRdb to the early 2020s). CD8 naive samples were CD45RO-negative cells positively selected for CCR7, giving a CD45RA+CCR7+ population that excluded TemRA cells. Library preparation employed the immunoSEQ multiplex PCR assay. This is the immuneACCESS table as TCRdb keeps it, with only in-frame sequences that have V and J called. A part of the clones is gone; compared with another copy, unresolved V genes explain less than half, and the rest is unexplained. This sample comprises about 2.2 million clones, about 93% of them detected only once. The ten most abundant clones make up 1.5% to 2% of the sample. Specimen: naive CD8+ T cells from PBMCs. The cell subset or site tag for this specimen amounts to: CD45RA+CCR7+. These receptor sequences come from a man aged 18 to 29 in good health. Some clones in this sample may be carry-over from other donors' samples.

The chain employs TRBV5-1 and TRBJ2-7, with D possibly TRBD1 on 6 matching bases. The V gene's germline CDR1 is SGHRS and CDR2 YFSETQ. V was trimmed by 4 bases and J by 5 bases, leaving 19 bases between them. The CDR3 loop spans 15 amino acids. The CDR3: CASSIRTGKPDEQYF. The CDR3 DNA reads as TGCGCCAGCAGCATTCGTACAGGGAAACCAGACGAGCAGTACTTC.

The table lists this clone with a count of one. This chain uses TRBV12-2 with TRBJ2-1; the table's D call TRBD1 went unverified against the DNA. TRBV12-2 is shown as a pseudogene. The CDR3 loop spans 21 amino acids. This CDR3 is CASRFFLEGQGFGYPSNEQFF. The DNA for the CDR3 is TGTGCAAGTCGCTTTTTCTTAGAGGGACAGGGATTTGGATACCCCTCCAATGAGCAGTTCTTC.

On this clone itself: Its ends do not fully match the called genes, so a read error is possible. The gene calls are TRBV11-2 and TRBJ2-7; TRBD1 aligns across 7 bases. Germline CDR1 is SGHAT and CDR2 is FQNNGV. This CDR3 is built from 14 residues. Written as DNA, the CDR3 is TGTGCCAGCGGCTTGACAGGGAGTTCCTACGAGCAGTACTTC. Protein product: CASGLTGSSYEQYF.

This clone was detected a few times. The chain couples TRBV9 to TRBJ1-1; D remains unclear. The V gene's germline CDR1 is SGDLS and CDR2 YYNGEE. This CDR3 comprises 13 residues. Deletions cut 1 base from V and 1 base from J, with 5 bases between. CDR3 DNA sequence: TGTGCCAGCAGCGTACAGAAGAACACTGAAGCTTTCTTT. Its translation is CASSVQKNTEAFF.

V is TRBV30 and J is TRBJ2-2; D uncertain. Germline V lookup: CDR1 GTSNPN, CDR2 SVGIG (reference sequence). This CDR3 spans 15 amino acids. V dropped 5 bases and J dropped 4 bases, with 17 bases sitting between them. In nucleotides, the CDR3 is TGTGCCTGGGACTGGGGTGTGTCGGGCACCGGGGAGCTGTTTTTT. It yields the protein CAWDWGVSGTGELFF.

This chain joins TRBV7-9 and TRBJ2-7; no definite D call. Trimming removed 4 bases at V and 0 bases at J, with 7 bases between. In germline, CDR1 is SEHNR, CDR2 FQNEAQ (reference sequence). CDR3 length: 13 amino acids. CDR3: CASSWSVSYEQYF. Here the CDR3 DNA reads TGTGCCAGCAGCTGGTCAGTCTCCTACGAGCAGTACTTC.

The chain is built from TRBV10-3 and TRBJ2-1; 9 bases align to TRBD1. V lost 5 bases, J lost 3 bases, and 5 bases stayed unmatched. This CDR3 is built from 15 residues. Germline assignment: CDR1 ENHRY and CDR2 SYGVKD. The CDR3 DNA is TGTGCCATCAGTCCGCCGGGACAGGGCTACAATGAGCAGTTCTTC. It yields the protein CAISPPGQGYNEQFF.

The rearrangement links TRBV2 to TRBJ2-4, with 7 bases matching TRBD1. V shed 6 bases, J shed 1 base, and the junction held 3 bases outside the gene matches. Germline CDR1 and CDR2: SNHLY and FYNNEI. The CDR3 has 14 residues. The CDR3 nucleotides read TGTGCCAGCAGGACACAGGGGGCCAAAAACATTCAGTACTTC. It specifies CASRTQGAKNIQYF. Full variable domain (missing parts from reference TRBV2 and TRBJ2-4): EPEVTQTPSHQVTQMGQEVILRCVPISNHLYFYWYRQILGQKVEFLVSFYNNEISEKSEIFDDQFSVERPDGSNFTLKIRSTKLEDSAMYFCASRTQGAKNIQYFGAGTRLSVL.

This CDR3 reads CASSLTRVQNTEAFF. The DNA of the CDR3 is TGTGCCAGCAGTCTGACCAGGGTCCAGAACACTGAAGCTTTCTTT. J is TRBJ1-1 and V is TRBV27; D perhaps matches TRBD1 (5 bases). Trimming removed 5 bases at V and 1 base at J, with 14 bases between. Germline assignment: CDR1 MNHEY and CDR2 SMNVEV (reference sequence). The CDR3 extends over 15 amino acids.

In this sample, this clone turned up once. The genes are TRBV11-2 and TRBJ2-6, with D unclear. This CDR3 contains 16 residues. V was pared by 4 bases and J by 6 bases, with 16 bases between. The germline V gene has CDR1 SGHAT and CDR2 FQNNGV. The DNA of the CDR3 is TGTGCCAGCAGCTACCCCTATTCTTGGGAGGCCAACGTCCTGACTTTC. Amino acid sequence: CASSYPYSWEANVLTF. The full variable domain, completed using reference TRBV11-2 and TRBJ2-6, is EAGVAQSPRYKIIEKRQSVAFWCNPISGHATLYWYQQILGQGPKLLIQFQNNGVVDDSQLPKDRFSAERLKGVDSTLKIQPAKLEDSAVYLCASSYPYSWEANVLTFGAGSRLTVL.

The rearrangement links TRBV9 to TRBJ2-6; the D is unclear. The ends were cut back, 2 bases at V and 0 bases at J, with 12 bases in the middle. This CDR3 contains 17 residues. Germline values: CDR1 SGDLS, CDR2 YYNGEE. As DNA, the CDR3 is TGTGCCAGCAGCGTTAATCCCACAAGCTCTGGGGCCAACGTCCTGACTTTC. Protein product: CASSVNPTSSGANVLTF.

V and J are TRBV6-6 and TRBJ2-5; either TRBD1 or TRBD2 may supply D (5 bases each). CDR1 MNHNY and CDR2 SVGAGI come from the germline V gene (reference sequence). CDR3 size: 12 residues. Trimming stripped 10 bases from V and 1 base from J, with 10 bases between. The CDR3 here is CATGTRQETQYF. The CDR3 bases are TGTGCCACCGGGACCCGCCAAGAGACCCAGTACTTC.

The rearrangement uses TRBV4-3 and TRBJ2-1; 7 bases agree with TRBD2. The V gene's germline CDR1 is LGHNA and CDR2 YSLEER. The CDR3 sequence is 15 residues long. The ends lost 3 bases at V and 8 bases at J; junction bases unmatched: 10. The CDR3 nucleotides are TGCGCCAGCAGCCATCGGACTAGTTACTCAGATGAGCAGTTCTTC. It is translated as CASSHRTSYSDEQFF.

The J gene is TRBJ1-4, the V gene TRBV6-4, with no clear D. The length of the CDR3 is 13 residues. Germline V gene data show CDR1 as MRHNA and CDR2 as SNTAGT. Trimming removed 6 bases at V and 8 bases at J, with 13 bases between. The CDR3 nucleotides are TGTGCCAGCAGACAGAGGGTTGTGGAAAAACTGTTTTTT. Residues: CASRQRVVEKLFF.

Regarding this clone: The sample holds other DNA sequences that translate to the same CDR3. The gene calls are TRBV27 and TRBJ2-1; tentatively, D is TRBD1 (6 bases). Germline V gene data show CDR1 as MNHEY and CDR2 as SMNVEV (reference sequence). The CDR3 consists of 13 residues. V was trimmed by 2 bases and J by 5 bases, leaving 7 bases between them. This chain's CDR3 is CASSLTGNNEQFF. CDR3 in DNA: TGTGCCAGCAGTTTAACAGGGAACAATGAGCAGTTCTTC.

This clone was seen a few times. The V call is TRBV7-8, the J call TRBJ1-5; a possible D gene is TRBD1 (5 bases). V was shortened by 0 bases and J by 4 bases, with 10 bases between the two germline ends. This CDR3 region has 15 residues. Germline-derived CDR1 and CDR2 are SGHVS and FQNEAQ. The CDR3 region has the DNA TGTGCCAGCAGCTTAGCGGCCTGGGGGAATCAGCCCCAGCATTTT. Its protein is CASSLAAWGNQPQHF.

The chain has TRBV7-8 and TRBJ2-7; possible D gene TRBD1, 5 bases. Trimming removed 0 bases at V and 5 bases at J, with 8 bases between. The CDR3 spans 13 residues. CDR1 SGHVS and CDR2 FQNEAQ come from the germline V gene. The CDR3 DNA is TGTGCCAGCAGCTTAGCAGCCAGGGACGAGCAGTACTTC. Its protein is CASSLAARDEQYF.

V usage is TRBV28 and J usage is TRBJ1-1; D call uncertain. Germline assignment: CDR1 MDHEN and CDR2 SYDVKM. The CDR3 is made up of 15 amino acids. Trimming pared 5 bases from V and 1 base from J, leaving 14 bases between. In nucleotides, the CDR3 is TGTGCCAGCAGTCCCCCTCGGCAGAAGAACACTGAAGCTTTCTTT. Protein product: CASSPPRQKNTEAFF.

The chain links TRBV6-5 to TRBJ2-3; no reliable D call. The CDR3 is 14 amino acids. V gave up 3 bases and J gave up 3 bases, with 10 bases separating them. From germline, CDR1 is MNHEY and CDR2 SVGAGI. CDR3 nucleotide sequence: TGTGCCAGCAGTTATCAACAGACAACAGATACGCAGTATTTT. Protein sequence: CASSYQQTTDTQYF.

The rearrangement uses TRBV27 and TRBJ1-1, with D unresolved. Trimming shortened V by 5 bases and J by 4 bases, and 17 bases separated the two germline ends. The CDR3 has 15 amino acids. CDR1 MNHEY and CDR2 SMNVEV come from the germline V gene (reference sequence). The CDR3 sequence: CASSEGVRLGTEAFF. In nucleotides, the CDR3 is TGTGCCAGCAGTGAGGGCGTACGACTAGGCACTGAAGCTTTCTTT.

For the CDR3, the DNA is TGTGCCAGCAGCTTTTCCGCTCAGGATGAGCAGTTCTTC. This translates into CASSFSAQDEQFF. The chain uses TRBV5-6 and TRBJ2-1, with D unclear. Trimming removed 2 bases from V and 8 bases from J, with 11 bases in between. CDR1 and CDR2 (germline): SGHDT, YYEEEE. The CDR3 sequence is 13 residues long.

The genes are TRBV4-2 and TRBJ2-3; TRBD2 matches 9 bases. This CDR3 region has 17 residues. The V gene's germline CDR1 is LGHNA and CDR2 YNFKEQ. Trimming cost V 0 bases and J 6 bases; bases outside gene matches: 10. The CDR3 region has the DNA TGTGCCAGCAGCCAAGATCGGGCTAGCGGGGTACTCGATACGCAGTATTTT. It translates to CASSQDRASGVLDTQYF.

This CDR3 is CASSRWTSGKQETQYF. As DNA, the CDR3 is TGTGCCAGCAGCAGATGGACTAGCGGGAAGCAAGAGACCCAGTACTTC. V gene TRBV7-2 combines with J gene TRBJ2-5, with 12 bases identical to TRBD2. CDR1 and CDR2 from the germline V gene are SGHTA and FQGNSA. CDR3 length: 16 residues. V trimming: 5 bases; J trimming: 2 bases; junction bases outside the gene matches: 6.

Of note for this clone: Other DNA sequences in this sample translate to the same CDR3. The chain uses TRBV7-6 and TRBJ2-7, with D perhaps matching TRBD1 (6 bases). CDR1 and CDR2 from the germline V gene are SGHVS and FNYEAQ. The CDR3 runs to 12 residues. Between the trimmed V and J ends, which lost 1 base and 6 bases, there was a span of 7 bases. CDR3 DNA: TGTGCCAGCAGCTTAGGAGGGGGCGAGCAGTACTTC. Amino acids: CASSLGGGEQYF.